This TCR beta chain is from a study of early T cells in non-severe SARS-CoV-2 infection. Overall study: Chains were unpaired, as sequencing was done on bulk RNA from unsorted whole blood. Study-wide results and caveats: CD4 and private specificities were missed by VDJdb matching, which favored anti-spike CD8 responses.

cDNA molecules, individually, were tagged with unique molecular identifiers. Each CDR3 protein is one row after TCRdb ran MiXCR on the 5' RACE reads. The repertoire includes roughly 40,000 distinct CDR3 sequences, nearly 7.5% of them detected once, and more than 7.5% sits in the top ten. This clonotype showed up many times. What it binds is unknown. The clonotype was recovered from an adult who was a healthcare worker with PCR-confirmed SARS-CoV-2 infection or an uninfected control (not recorded which). Sequencing was done on a sample of whole blood.

The CDR3, as DNA: TGTGCCAGCAGCGCGACGACTAGTTCCACAGATACGCAGTATTTT. Its translation is CASSATTSSTDTQYF. The V call is TRBV7-9, the J call TRBJ2-3, with D possibly TRBD2 on 6 matching bases. V lost 5 bases and J lost 2, with 14 bases in between. CDR1 is SEHNR, CDR2 FQNEAQ, per germline (reference sequence). The CDR3 covers 15 residues.